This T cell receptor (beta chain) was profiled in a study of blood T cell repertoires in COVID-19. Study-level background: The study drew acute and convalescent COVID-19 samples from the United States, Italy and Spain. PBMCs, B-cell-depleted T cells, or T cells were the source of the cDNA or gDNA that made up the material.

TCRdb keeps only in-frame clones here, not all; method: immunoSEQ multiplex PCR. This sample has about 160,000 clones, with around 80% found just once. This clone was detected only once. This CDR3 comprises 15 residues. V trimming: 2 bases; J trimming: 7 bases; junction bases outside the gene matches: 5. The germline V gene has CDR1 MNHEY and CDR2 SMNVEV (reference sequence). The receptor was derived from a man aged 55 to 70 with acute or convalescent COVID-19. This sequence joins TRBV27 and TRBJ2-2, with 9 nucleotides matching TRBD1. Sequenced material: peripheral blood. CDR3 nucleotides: TGTGCCAGCAGTTTAGAGGGACAGGGTATCGGGGAGCTGTTTTTT. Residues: CASSLEGQGIGELFF.